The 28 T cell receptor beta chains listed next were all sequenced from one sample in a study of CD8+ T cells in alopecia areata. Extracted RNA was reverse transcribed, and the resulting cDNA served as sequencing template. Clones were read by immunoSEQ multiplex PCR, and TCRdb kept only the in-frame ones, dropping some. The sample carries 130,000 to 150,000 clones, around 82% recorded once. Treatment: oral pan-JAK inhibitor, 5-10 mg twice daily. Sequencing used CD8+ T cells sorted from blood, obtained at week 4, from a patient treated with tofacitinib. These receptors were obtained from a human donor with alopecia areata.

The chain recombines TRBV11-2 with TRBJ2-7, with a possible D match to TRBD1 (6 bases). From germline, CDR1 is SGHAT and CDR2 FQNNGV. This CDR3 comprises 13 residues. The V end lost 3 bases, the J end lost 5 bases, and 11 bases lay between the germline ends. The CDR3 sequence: CASSFGGLDEQYF. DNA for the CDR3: TGTGCCAGCAGCTTTGGGGGCTTGGACGAGCAGTACTTC.

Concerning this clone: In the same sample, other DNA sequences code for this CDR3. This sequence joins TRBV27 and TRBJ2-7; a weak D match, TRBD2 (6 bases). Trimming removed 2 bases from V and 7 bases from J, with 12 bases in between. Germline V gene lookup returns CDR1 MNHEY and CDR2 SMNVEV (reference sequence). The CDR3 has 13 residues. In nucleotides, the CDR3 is TGTGCCAGCAGTTTAAGCCGCGGGGATGAGCAGTACTTC. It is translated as CASSLSRGDEQYF.

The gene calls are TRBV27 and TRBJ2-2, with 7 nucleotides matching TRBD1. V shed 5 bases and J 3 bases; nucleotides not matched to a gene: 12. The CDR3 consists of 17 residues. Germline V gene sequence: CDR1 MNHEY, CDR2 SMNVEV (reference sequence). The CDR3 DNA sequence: TGTGCCAGCAGTCCTTATCGGACAGGAGCGGACACCGGGGAGCTGTTTTTT. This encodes CASSPYRTGADTGELFF.

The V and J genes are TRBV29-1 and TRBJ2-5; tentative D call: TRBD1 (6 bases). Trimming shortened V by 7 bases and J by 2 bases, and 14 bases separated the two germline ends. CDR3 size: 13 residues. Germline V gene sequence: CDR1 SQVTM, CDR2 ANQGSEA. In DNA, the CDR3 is TGCAGCGCCGACGGACAGAATCAAGAGACCCAGTACTTC. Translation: CSADGQNQETQYF.

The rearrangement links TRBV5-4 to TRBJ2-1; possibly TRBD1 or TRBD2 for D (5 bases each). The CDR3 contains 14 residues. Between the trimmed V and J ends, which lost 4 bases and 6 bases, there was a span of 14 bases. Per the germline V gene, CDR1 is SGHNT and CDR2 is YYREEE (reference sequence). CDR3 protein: CASSNTGLLNEQFF. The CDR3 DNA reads TGTGCCAGCAGCAATACAGGACTCCTCAATGAGCAGTTCTTC.

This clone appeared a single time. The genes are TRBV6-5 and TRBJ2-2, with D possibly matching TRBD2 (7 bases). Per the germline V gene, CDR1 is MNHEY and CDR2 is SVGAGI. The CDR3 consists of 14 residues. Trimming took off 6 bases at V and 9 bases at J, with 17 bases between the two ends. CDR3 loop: CASSLGGARRELFF. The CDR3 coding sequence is TGTGCCAGCAGCCTAGGGGGGGCTCGGCGGGAGCTGTTTTTT.

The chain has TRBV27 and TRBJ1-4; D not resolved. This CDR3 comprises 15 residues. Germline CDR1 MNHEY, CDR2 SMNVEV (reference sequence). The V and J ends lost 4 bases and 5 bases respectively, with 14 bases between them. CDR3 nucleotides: TGTGCCAGCAGTTCCCGTGTGCCACAAAATGAAAAACTGTTTTTT. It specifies CASSSRVPQNEKLFF.

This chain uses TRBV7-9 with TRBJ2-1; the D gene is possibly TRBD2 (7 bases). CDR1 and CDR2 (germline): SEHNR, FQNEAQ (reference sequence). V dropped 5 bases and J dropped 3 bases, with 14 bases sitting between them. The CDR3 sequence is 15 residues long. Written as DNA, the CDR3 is TGTGCCAGCAGCGAACAGGGAGGGCTCTACAATGAGCAGTTCTTC. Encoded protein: CASSEQGGLYNEQFF.

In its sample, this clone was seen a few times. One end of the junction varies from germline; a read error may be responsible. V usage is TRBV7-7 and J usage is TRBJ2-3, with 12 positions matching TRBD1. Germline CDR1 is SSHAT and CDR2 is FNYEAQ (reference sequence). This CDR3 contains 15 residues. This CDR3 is CASSPGTGGPDTQYF. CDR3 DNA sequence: TGTGCTAGCAGTCCCGGGACAGGGGGCCCAGATACGCAGTATTTT.

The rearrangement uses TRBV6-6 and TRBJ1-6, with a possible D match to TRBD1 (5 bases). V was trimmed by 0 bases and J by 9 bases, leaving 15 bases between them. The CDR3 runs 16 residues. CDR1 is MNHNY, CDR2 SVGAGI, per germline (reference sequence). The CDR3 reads CASSYSWGSTGSPLHF. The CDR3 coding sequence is TGTGCCAGCAGTTACTCGTGGGGGTCCACCGGTTCACCCCTCCACTTT.

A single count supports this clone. CDR3 region: CASSFGETQYF. The CDR3 DNA follows: TGTGCCAGCAGTTTCGGGGAGACCCAGTACTTC. The J gene is TRBJ2-5, the V gene TRBV6-6; D unclear. The CDR3 runs 11 residues. V lost 4 bases to trimming and J lost 5 bases, with 5 bases between them. CDR1 is MNHNY, CDR2 SVGAGI, per germline (reference sequence).

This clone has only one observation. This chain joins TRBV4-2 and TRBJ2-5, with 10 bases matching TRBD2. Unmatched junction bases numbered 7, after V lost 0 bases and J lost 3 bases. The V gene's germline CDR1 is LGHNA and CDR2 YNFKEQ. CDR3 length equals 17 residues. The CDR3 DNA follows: TGTGCCAGCAGCCAAGATTGGCCCGGGACTAGCGAAGAGACCCAGTACTTC. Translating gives CASSQDWPGTSEETQYF.

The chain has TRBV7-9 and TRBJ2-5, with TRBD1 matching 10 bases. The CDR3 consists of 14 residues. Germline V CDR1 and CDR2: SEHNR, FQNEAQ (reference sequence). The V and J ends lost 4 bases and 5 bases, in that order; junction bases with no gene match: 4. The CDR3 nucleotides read TGTGCCAGCAGCTCCCCGGGACAGGGGGAGACCCAGTACTTC. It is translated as CASSSPGQGETQYF. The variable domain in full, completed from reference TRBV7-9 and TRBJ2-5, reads DTGVSQNPRHKITKRGQNVTFRCDPISEHNRLYWYRQTLGQGPEFLTYFQNEAQLEKSRLLSDRFSAERPKGSFSTLEIQRTEQGDSAMYLCASSSPGQGETQYFGPGTRLLVL.

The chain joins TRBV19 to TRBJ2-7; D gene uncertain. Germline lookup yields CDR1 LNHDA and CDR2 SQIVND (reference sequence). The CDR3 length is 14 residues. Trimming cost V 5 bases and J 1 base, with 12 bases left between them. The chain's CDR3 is CASSPETPSYEQYF. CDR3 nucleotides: TGTGCCAGTAGTCCAGAGACGCCATCCTACGAGCAGTACTTC.

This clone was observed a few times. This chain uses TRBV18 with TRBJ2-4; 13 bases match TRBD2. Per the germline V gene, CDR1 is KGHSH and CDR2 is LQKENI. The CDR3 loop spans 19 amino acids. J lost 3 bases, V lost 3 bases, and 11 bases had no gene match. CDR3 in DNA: TGTGCCAGCTCACCTACAAGACCGGGACTAGCGGGGATCAAAAACATTCAGTACTTC. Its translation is CASSPTRPGLAGIKNIQYF.

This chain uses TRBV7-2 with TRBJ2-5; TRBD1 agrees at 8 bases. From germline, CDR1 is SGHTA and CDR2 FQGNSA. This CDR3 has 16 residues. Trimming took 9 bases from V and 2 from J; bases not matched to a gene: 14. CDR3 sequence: CASNQGAAGLQETQYF. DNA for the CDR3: TGTGCCAGTAACCAGGGGGCGGCAGGGCTACAAGAGACCCAGTACTTC.

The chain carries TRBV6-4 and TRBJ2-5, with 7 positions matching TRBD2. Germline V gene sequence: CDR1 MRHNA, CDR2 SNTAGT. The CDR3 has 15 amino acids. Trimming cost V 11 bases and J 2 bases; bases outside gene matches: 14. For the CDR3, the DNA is TGTGCCGCCCTCCAGGAGTGGGGGGGACAAGAGACCCAGTACTTC. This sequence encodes CAALQEWGGQETQYF.

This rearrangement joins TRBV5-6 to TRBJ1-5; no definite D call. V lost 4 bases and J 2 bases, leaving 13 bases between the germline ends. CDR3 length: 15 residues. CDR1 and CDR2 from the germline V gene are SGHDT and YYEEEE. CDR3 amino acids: CASSLGSAGNQPQHF. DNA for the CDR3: TGTGCCAGCAGCCTGGGGTCGGCGGGCAATCAGCCCCAGCATTTT.

The CDR3 DNA is TGCGCCAGCAGCCAAGGAGGCGGCAGCCCTCGGGAGACCCAGTACTTC. This encodes CASSQGGGSPRETQYF. The rearrangement joins TRBV4-3 to TRBJ2-5; D remains ambiguous. V lost 1 base and J lost 5, with 17 bases in between. The CDR3 is 16 amino acids. Germline V lookup: CDR1 LGHNA, CDR2 YSLEER.

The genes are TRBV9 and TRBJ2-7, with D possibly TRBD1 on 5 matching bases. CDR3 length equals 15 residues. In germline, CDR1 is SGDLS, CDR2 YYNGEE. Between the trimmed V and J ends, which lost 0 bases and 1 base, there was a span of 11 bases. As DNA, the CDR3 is TGTGCCAGCAGCGTAGAAGGGGCCCCATCCTACGAGCAGTACTTC. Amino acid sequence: CASSVEGAPSYEQYF.

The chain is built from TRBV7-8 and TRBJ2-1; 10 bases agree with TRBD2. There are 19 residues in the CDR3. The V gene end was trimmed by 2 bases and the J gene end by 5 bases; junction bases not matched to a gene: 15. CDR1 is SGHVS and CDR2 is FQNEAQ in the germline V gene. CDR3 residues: CASSLRAGSSGGPHNEQFF. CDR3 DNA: TGTGCCAGCAGCTTAAGGGCGGGGAGTAGCGGGGGGCCCCACAATGAGCAGTTCTTC. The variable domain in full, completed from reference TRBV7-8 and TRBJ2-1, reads GAGVSQSPRYKVAKRGQDVALRCDPISGHVSLFWYQQALGQGPEFLTYFQNEAQLDKSGLPSDRFFAERPEGSVSTLKIQRTQQEDSAVYLCASSLRAGSSGGPHNEQFFGPGTRLTVL.

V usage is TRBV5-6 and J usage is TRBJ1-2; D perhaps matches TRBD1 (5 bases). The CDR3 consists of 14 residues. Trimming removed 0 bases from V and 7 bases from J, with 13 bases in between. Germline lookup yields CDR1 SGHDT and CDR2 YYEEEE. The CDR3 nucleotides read TGTGCCAGCAGCTTGGTCGGGGGATCCGGTGGCTACACCTTC. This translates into CASSLVGGSGGYTF.

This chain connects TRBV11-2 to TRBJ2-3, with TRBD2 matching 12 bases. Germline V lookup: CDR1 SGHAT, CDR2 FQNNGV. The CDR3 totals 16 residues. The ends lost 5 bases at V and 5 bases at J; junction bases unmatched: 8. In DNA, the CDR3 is TGTGCCAGCAGCGCCCTAGCGGGGGGGCACCAAGATACGCAGTATTTT. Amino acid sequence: CASSALAGGHQDTQYF.

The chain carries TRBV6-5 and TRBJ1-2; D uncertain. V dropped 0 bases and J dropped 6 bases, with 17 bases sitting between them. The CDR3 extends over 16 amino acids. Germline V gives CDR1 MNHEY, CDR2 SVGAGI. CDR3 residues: CASSYSGTALTDGYTF. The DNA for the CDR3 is TGTGCCAGCAGTTACTCGGGCACGGCCCTCACCGATGGCTACACCTTC.

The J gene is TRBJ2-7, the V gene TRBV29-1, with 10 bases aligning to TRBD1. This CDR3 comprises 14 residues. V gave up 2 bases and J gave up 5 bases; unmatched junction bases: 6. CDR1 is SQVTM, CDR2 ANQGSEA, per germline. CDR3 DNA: TGCAGCGTTGAAAGGGACAGGGGATACGACGAGCAGTACTTC. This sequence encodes CSVERDRGYDEQYF.

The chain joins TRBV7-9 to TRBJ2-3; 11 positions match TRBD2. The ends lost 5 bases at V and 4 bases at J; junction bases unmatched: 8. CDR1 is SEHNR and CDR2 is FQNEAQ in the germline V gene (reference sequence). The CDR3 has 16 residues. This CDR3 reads CASSDTSGGSADTQYF. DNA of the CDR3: TGTGCCAGCAGCGACACTAGCGGGGGTAGCGCAGATACGCAGTATTTT.

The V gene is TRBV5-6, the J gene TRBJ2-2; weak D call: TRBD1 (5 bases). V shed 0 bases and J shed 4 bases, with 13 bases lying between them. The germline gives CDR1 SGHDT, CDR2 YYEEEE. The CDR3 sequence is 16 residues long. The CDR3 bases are TGTGCCAGCAGCTTGGGTGGAAGGGGTGTCACCGGGGAGCTGTTTTTT. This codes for CASSLGGRGVTGELFF.

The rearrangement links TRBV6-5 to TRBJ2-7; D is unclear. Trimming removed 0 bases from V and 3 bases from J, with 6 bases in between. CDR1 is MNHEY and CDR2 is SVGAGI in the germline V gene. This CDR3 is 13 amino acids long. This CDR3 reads CASSYSMGYEQYF. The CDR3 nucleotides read TGTGCCAGCAGTTACTCGATGGGCTACGAGCAGTACTTC.